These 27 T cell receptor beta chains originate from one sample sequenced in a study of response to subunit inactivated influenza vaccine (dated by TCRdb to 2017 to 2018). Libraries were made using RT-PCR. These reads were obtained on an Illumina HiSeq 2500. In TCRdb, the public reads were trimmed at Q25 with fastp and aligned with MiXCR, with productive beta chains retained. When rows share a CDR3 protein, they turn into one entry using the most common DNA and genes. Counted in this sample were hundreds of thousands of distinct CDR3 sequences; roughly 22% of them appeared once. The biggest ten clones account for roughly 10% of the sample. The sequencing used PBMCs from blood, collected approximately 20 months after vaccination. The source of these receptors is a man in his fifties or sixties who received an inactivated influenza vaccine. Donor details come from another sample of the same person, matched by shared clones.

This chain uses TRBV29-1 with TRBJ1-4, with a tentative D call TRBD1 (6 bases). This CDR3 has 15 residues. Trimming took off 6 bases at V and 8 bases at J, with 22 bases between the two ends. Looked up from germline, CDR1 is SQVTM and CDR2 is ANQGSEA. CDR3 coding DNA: TGCAGCGTCCACGGGACAACGGGCGTCGGCGAAAAACTGTTTTTT. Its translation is CSVHGTTGVGEKLFF. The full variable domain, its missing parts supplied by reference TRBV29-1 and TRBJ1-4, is SAVISQKPSRDICQRGTSLTIQCQVDSQVTMMFWYRQQPGQSLTLIATANQGSEATYESGFVIDKFPISRPNLTFSTLTVSNMSPEDSSIYLCSVHGTTGVGEKLFFGSGTQLSVL.

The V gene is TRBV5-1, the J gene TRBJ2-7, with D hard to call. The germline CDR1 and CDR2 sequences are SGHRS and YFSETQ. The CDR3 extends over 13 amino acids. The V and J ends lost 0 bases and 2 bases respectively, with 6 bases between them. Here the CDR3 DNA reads TGCGCCAGCAGCTTGGACCCCCCCTACGAGCAGTACTTC. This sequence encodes CASSLDPPYEQYF.

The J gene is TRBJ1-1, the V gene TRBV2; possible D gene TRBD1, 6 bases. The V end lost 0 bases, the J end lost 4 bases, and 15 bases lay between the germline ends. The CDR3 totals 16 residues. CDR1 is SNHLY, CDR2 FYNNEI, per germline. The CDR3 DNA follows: TGTGCCAGCAGTGAAGCGCTTCGGGGGCTGGGCACTGAAGCTTTCTTT. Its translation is CASSEALRGLGTEAFF.

The CDR3 spells CASSQGALYNSPLHF. The CDR3 DNA sequence: TGCGCCAGCAGCCAAGGTGCGCTTTATAATTCACCCCTCCACTTT. The chain couples TRBV4-3 to TRBJ1-6; D remains unclear. V dropped 1 base and J dropped 4 bases, with 8 bases sitting between them. There are 15 residues in the CDR3. Per germline, CDR1 LGHNA and CDR2 YSLEER.

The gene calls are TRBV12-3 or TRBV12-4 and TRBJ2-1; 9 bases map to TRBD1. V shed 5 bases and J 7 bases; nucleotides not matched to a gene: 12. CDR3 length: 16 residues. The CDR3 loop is CASSRHTGGAGNEQFF. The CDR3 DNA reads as TGTGCCAGCAGTCGGCATACAGGGGGCGCCGGTAATGAGCAGTTCTTC.

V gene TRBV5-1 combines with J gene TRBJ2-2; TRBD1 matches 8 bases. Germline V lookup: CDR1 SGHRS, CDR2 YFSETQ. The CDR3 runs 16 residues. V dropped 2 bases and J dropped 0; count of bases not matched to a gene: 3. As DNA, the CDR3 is TGCGCCAGCAGCTTTTGGGGACAGGCGAACACCGGGGAGCTGTTTTTT. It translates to CASSFWGQANTGELFF. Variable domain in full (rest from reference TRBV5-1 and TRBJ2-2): KAGVTQTPRYLIKTRGQQVTLSCSPISGHRSVSWYQQTPGQGLQFLFEYFSETQRNKGNFPGRFSGRQFSNSRSEMNVSTLELGDSALYLCASSFWGQANTGELFFGEGSRLTVL.

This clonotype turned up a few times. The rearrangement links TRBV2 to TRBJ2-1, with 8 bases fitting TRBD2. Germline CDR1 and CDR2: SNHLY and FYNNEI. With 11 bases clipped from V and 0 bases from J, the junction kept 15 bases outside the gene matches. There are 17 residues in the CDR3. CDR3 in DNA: TGTGCCGGTCATTCTAGCGGGTACTTGAGCTCCTACAATGAGCAGTTCTTC. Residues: CAGHSSGYLSSYNEQFF.

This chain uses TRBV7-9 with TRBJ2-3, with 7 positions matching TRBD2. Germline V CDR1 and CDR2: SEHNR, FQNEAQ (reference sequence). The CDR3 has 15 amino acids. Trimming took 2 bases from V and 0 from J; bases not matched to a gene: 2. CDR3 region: CASSLSGGSTDTQYF. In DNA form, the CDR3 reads TGTGCCAGCAGCTTATCCGGGGGGAGCACAGATACGCAGTATTTT.

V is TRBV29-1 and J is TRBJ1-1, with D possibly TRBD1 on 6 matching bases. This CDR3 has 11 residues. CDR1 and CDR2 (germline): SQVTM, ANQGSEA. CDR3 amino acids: CTSDRNTEAFF. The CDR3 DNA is TGCACCTCGGACAGGAACACTGAAGCTTTCTTT.

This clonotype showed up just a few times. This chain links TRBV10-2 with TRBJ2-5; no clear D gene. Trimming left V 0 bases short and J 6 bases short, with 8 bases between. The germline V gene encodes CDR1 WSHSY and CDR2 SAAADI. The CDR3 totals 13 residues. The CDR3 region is CASSESKGKTQYF. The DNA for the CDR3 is TGCGCCAGCAGTGAGTCGAAAGGAAAGACCCAGTACTTC.

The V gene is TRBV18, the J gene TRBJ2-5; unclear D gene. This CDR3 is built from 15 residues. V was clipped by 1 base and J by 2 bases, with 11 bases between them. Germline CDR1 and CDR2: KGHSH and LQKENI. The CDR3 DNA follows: TGTGCCAGCTCACCACTATGGCAGCCGCAAGAGACCCAGTACTTC. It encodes CASSPLWQPQETQYF.

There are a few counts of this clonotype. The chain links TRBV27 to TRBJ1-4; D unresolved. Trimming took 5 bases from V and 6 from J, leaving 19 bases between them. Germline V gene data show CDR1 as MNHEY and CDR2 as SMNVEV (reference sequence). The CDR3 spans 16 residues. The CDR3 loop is CASSAYGRAGDEKLFF. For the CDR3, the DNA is TGTGCCAGCAGTGCCTACGGGAGGGCAGGTGATGAAAAACTGTTTTTT.

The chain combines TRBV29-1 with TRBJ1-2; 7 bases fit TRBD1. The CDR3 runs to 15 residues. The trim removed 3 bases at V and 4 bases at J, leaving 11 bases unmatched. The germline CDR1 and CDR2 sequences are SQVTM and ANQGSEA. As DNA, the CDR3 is TGCAGCGTTGATGGTGGTGGGACAGAGAGCTATGGCTACACCTTC. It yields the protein CSVDGGGTESYGYTF. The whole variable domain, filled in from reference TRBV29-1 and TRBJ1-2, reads SAVISQKPSRDICQRGTSLTIQCQVDSQVTMMFWYRQQPGQSLTLIATANQGSEATYESGFVIDKFPISRPNLTFSTLTVSNMSPEDSSIYLCSVDGGGTESYGYTFGSGTRLTVV.

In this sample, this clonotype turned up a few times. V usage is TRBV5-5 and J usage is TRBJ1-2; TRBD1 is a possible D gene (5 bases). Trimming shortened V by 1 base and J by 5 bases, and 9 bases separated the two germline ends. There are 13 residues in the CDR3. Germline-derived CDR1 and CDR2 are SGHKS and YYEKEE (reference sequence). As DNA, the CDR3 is TGTGCCAGCAGCTTGACAGGAGAGTATGGCTACACCTTC. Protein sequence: CASSLTGEYGYTF.

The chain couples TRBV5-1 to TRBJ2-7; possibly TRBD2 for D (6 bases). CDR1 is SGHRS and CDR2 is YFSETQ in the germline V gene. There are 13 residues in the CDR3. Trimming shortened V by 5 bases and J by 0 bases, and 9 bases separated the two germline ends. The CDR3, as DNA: TGCGCCAGCAGGGCGACTAGCTCCTACGAGCAGTACTTC. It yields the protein CASRATSSYEQYF.

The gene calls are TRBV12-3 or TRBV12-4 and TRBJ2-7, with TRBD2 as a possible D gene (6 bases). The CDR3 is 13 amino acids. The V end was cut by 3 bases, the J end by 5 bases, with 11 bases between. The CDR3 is CASSLGRGDEQYF. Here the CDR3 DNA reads TGTGCCAGCAGTTTGGGGCGGGGAGACGAGCAGTACTTC.

CDR3 sequence (DNA): TGCAGCGCCATAAGACCCAAGCGGGAGGTCTTCTACAATGAGCAGTTCTTC. It encodes CSAIRPKREVFYNEQFF. V and J are TRBV29-1 and TRBJ2-1, with 9 bases lining up with TRBD2. V trimming: 7 bases; J trimming: 3 bases; junction bases outside the gene matches: 16. The V gene's germline CDR1 is SQVTM and CDR2 ANQGSEA. The CDR3 is 17 residues long.

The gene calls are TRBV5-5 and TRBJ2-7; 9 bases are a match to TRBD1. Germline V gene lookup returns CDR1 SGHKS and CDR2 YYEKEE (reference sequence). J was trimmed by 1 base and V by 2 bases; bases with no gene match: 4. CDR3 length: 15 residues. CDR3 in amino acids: CASSLGTGPSYEQYF. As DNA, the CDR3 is TGTGCCAGCAGCTTAGGGACAGGGCCATCCTACGAGCAGTACTTC.

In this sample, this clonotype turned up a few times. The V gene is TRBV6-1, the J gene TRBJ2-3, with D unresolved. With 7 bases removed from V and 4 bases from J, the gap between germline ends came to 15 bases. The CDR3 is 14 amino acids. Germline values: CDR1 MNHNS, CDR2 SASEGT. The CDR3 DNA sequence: TGTGCCAGCACCAACGGCGAAAGACCAGATACGCAGTATTTT. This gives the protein CASTNGERPDTQYF.

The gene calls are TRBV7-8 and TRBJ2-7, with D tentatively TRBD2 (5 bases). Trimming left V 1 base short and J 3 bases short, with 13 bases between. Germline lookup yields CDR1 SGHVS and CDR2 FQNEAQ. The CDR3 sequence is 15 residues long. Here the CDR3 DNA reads TGTGCCAGCAGCTTAGTTCCAGCGGAGAGCTACGAGCAGTACTTC. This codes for CASSLVPAESYEQYF. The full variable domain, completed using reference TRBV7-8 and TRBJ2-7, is GAGVSQSPRYKVAKRGQDVALRCDPISGHVSLFWYQQALGQGPEFLTYFQNEAQLDKSGLPSDRFFAERPEGSVSTLKIQRTQQEDSAVYLCASSLVPAESYEQYFGPGTRLTVT.

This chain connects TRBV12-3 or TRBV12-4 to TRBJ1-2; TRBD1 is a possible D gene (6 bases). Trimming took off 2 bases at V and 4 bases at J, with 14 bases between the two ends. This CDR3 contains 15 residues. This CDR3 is CASSLNAGAIYGYTF. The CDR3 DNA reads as TGTGCCAGCAGTTTAAACGCAGGGGCCATCTATGGCTACACCTTC.

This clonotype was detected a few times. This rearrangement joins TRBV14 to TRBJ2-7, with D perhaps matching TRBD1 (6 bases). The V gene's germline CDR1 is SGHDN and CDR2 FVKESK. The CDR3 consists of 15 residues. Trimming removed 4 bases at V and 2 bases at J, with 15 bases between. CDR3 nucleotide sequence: TGTGCCAGCAGCCCCGGGGACAACCGCGCCTACGAGCAGTACTTC. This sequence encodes CASSPGDNRAYEQYF.

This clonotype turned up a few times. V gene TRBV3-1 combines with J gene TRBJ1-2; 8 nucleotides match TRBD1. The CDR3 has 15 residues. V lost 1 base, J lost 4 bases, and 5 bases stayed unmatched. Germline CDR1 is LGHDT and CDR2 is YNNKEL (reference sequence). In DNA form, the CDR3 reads TGTGCCAGCAGCCAAGCCCAGACAGGGGCCTATGGCTACACCTTC. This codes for CASSQAQTGAYGYTF.

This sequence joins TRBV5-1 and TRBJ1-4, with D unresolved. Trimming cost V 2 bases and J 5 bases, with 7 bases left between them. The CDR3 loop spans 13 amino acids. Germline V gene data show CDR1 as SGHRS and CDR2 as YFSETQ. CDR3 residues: CASSLALNEKLFF. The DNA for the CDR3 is TGCGCCAGCAGCTTAGCCCTAAATGAAAAACTGTTTTTT.

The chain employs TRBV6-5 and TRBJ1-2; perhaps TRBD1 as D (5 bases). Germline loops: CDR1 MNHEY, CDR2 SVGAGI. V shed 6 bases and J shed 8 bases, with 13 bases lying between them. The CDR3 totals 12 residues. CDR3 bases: TGTGCCAGCAGAGCAGGGAGAGAGGGCTACACCTTC. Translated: CASRAGREGYTF.

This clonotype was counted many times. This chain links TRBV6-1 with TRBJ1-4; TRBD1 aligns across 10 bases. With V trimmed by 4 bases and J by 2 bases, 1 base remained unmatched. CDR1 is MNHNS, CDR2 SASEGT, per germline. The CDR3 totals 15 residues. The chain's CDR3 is CASSGQGATNEKLFF. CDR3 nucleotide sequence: TGTGCCAGCAGTGGACAGGGGGCTACTAATGAAAAACTGTTTTTT.

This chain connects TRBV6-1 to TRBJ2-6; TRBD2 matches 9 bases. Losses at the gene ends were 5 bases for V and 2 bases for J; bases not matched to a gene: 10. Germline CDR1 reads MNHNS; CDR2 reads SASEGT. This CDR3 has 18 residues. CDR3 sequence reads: CASSISGSKGTGANVLTF. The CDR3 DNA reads TGTGCCAGCAGTATTAGCGGGAGTAAGGGGACTGGGGCCAACGTCCTGACTTTC.